A single sample is the source of the 18 T cell receptor beta chains below, sequenced in a study of T-cell reconstitution after alpha-beta-depleted transplantation in children. It was with unique molecular identifiers that the TCRbeta library was prepared. TCRdb reanalysed the PCR reads using MiXCR and keeps one entry per CDR3 protein. The sample holds fewer than 350,000 distinct CDR3 sequences, 10% seen once. This material consisted of PBMCs, taken before TCRalphabeta/CD19-depleted stem cell transplant. These receptors came from a boy under two years old with acute myeloid leukemia, due to receive a stem cell transplant.

The sample holds many counts of this clonotype. The chain recombines TRBV28 with TRBJ1-5; D call uncertain. V dropped 5 bases and J dropped 1 base, with 15 bases sitting between them. The CDR3 is made up of 16 amino acids. Germline CDR1 and CDR2: MDHEN and SYDVKM. The CDR3 is CASSPPRPRSNQPQHF. CDR3 coding DNA: TGTGCCAGCAGTCCACCCAGGCCGAGGAGCAATCAGCCCCAGCATTTT.

Ten or more counts support this clonotype. The chain uses TRBV25-1 and TRBJ1-1; D unclear. The CDR3 is 13 residues long. Trimming shortened V by 6 bases and J by 4 bases, and 12 bases separated the two germline ends. From germline, CDR1 is MGHDK and CDR2 SYGVNS. CDR3 in amino acids: CASSEERITEAFF. The CDR3 coding sequence is TGTGCCAGCAGCGAAGAACGGATCACTGAAGCTTTCTTT. The complete variable domain, with remaining parts taken from reference TRBV25-1 and TRBJ1-1, reads EADIYQTPRYLVIGTGKKITLECSQTMGHDKMYWYQQDPGMELHLIHYSYGVNSTEKGDLSSESTVSRIRTEHFPLTLESARPSHTSQYLCASSEERITEAFFGQGTRLTVV.

A note on this clonotype: A much larger clone lies a single base off, so this may be a read error. The V call is TRBV7-8, the J call TRBJ2-1; 7 nucleotides match TRBD1. CDR1 SGHVS and CDR2 FQNEAQ come from the germline V gene. This CDR3 comprises 12 residues. Trimming took 0 bases from V and 15 from J; bases not matched to a gene: 5. CDR3 loop: CASSLAGQAPFF. DNA for the CDR3: TGTGCCAGCAGCTTAGCAGGACAGGCGCCGTTCTTC. Full variable domain (outside the CDR3, taken from reference TRBV7-8 and TRBJ2-1): GAGVSQSPRYKVAKRGQDVALRCDPISGHVSLFWYQQALGQGPEFLTYFQNEAQLDKSGLPSDRFFAERPEGSVSTLKIQRTQQEDSAVYLCASSLAGQAPFFGPGTRLTVL.

This clonotype was recorded many times. The chain joins TRBV7-9 to TRBJ2-2; D is possibly TRBD2 (6 bases). V lost 6 bases and J 1 base, leaving 15 bases between the germline ends. The germline V gene has CDR1 SEHNR and CDR2 FQNEAQ (reference sequence). The CDR3 has 16 residues. The CDR3 sequence is CASSPHAGRNTGELFF. CDR3 sequence (DNA): TGTGCCAGCAGTCCCCACGCGGGAAGGAACACCGGGGAGCTGTTTTTT.

This clonotype has a count of ten or more. The chain carries TRBV19 and TRBJ2-1, with 9 bases that match TRBD2. Germline V CDR1 and CDR2: LNHDA, SQIVND (reference sequence). Trimming cost V 4 bases and J 3 bases; bases outside gene matches: 10. CDR3 length: 17 residues. CDR3 DNA sequence: TGTGCCAGTAGTAATCGTCTAGCGGGACTCTTCTACAATGAGCAGTTCTTC. The encoded protein is CASSNRLAGLFYNEQFF.

This clonotype was observed at least ten times. The chain carries TRBV9 and TRBJ2-1; D assignment may be TRBD1 or TRBD2 (6 bases each). The CDR3 sequence is 17 residues long. CDR1 is SGDLS and CDR2 is YYNGEE in the germline V gene. V was trimmed by 0 bases and J by 5 bases, leaving 18 bases between them. The CDR3 DNA is TGTGCCAGCAGCGTAGACCCCAGGGCTAGGGGGGACAATGAGCAGTTCTTC. It translates to CASSVDPRARGDNEQFF.

This clonotype was picked up many times. The rearrangement links TRBV19 to TRBJ2-2; unclear D gene. Germline V gives CDR1 LNHDA, CDR2 SQIVND (reference sequence). V lost 8 bases to trimming and J lost 4 bases, with 11 bases between them. The CDR3 length is 13 residues. This CDR3 reads CASLRQLTGELFF. The CDR3 DNA reads as TGTGCCAGTCTTCGGCAGCTCACCGGGGAGCTGTTTTTT.

In its sample, this clonotype was seen many times. The germline gene is not matched at one end of the junction; a read error may be the cause. The rearrangement links TRBV7-7 to TRBJ1-5; D is perhaps TRBD1 (6 bases). The germline V gene has CDR1 SSHAT and CDR2 FNYEAQ (reference sequence). The CDR3 is made up of 13 amino acids. In DNA form, the CDR3 reads TGTGCTAGCAGCCCGGACAGAAATCAGCCCCAGCATTTT. Translated: CASSPDRNQPQHF. Full variable domain (remainder filled in from reference TRBV7-7 and TRBJ1-5): GAGVSQSPRYKVTKRGQDVTLRCDPISSHATLYWYQQALGQGPEFLTYFNYEAQPDKSGLPSDRFSAERPEGSISTLTIQRTEQRDSAMYRCASSPDRNQPQHFGDGTRLSIL.

The chain is built from TRBV18 and TRBJ2-2, with D possibly being TRBD2 (5 bases). This CDR3 has 15 amino acids. The V and J ends lost 3 bases and 3 bases respectively, with 11 bases between them. CDR1 and CDR2 from the germline V gene are KGHSH and LQKENI. The CDR3 DNA is TGTGCCAGCTCACCCGTGACCGGGGACACCGGGGAGCTGTTTTTT. Residues: CASSPVTGDTGELFF. The whole variable domain, filled in from reference TRBV18 and TRBJ2-2, reads NAGVMQNPRHLVRRRGQEARLRCSPMKGHSHVYWYRQLPEEGLKFMVYLQKENIIDESGMPKERFSAEFPKEGPSILRIQQVVRGDSAAYFCASSPVTGDTGELFFGEGSRLTVL.

This sequence joins TRBV5-1 and TRBJ2-7, with D perhaps matching TRBD1 (5 bases). Germline CDR1 SGHRS, CDR2 YFSETQ. V was trimmed by 2 bases and J by 7 bases, leaving 16 bases between them. This CDR3 spans 14 amino acids. CDR3 loop: CASSFADTLGEQYF. CDR3 bases: TGCGCCAGCAGCTTCGCGGACACGCTGGGGGAGCAGTACTTC.

The table lists this clonotype with a few counts. The rearrangement joins TRBV24-1 to TRBJ2-1; 10 bases align to TRBD2. From germline, CDR1 is KGHDR and CDR2 SFDVKD. CDR3 length equals 15 residues. Trimming cost V 7 bases and J 8 bases; bases outside gene matches: 10. This CDR3 reads CATSVRSGGAHEQFF. CDR3 coding DNA: TGTGCCACCAGCGTTAGGAGCGGGGGGGCACATGAGCAGTTCTTC.

Remarks on this clonotype: A clone one base away is much larger, so this may be a read error. The rearrangement uses TRBV7-9 and TRBJ2-1; 10 bases agree with TRBD2. This CDR3 is built from 15 residues. CDR1 and CDR2 from the germline V gene are SEHNR and FQNEAQ (reference sequence). In nucleotides, the CDR3 is TGTGCCAGCAACCCCTGGGCTAGCGGGAGCAATCAGCAGTTCTTC. It is translated as CASNPWASGSNQQFF.

In this sample, this clonotype turned up a few times. The V gene is TRBV6-1, the J gene TRBJ2-3; 8 nucleotides line up with TRBD2. The CDR3 has 16 amino acids. V lost 4 bases and J lost 3; bases outside the gene matches: 9. Germline lookup yields CDR1 MNHNS and CDR2 SASEGT. CDR3 DNA sequence: TGTGCCAGCAGTGCCATAGCGGGATTGGGGACAGATACGCAGTATTTT. It yields the protein CASSAIAGLGTDTQYF.

This clonotype has a handful of counts. This chain connects TRBV3-1 to TRBJ1-5; the D is unclear. V was cut by 0 bases and J by 1 base, with 4 bases left in between. Germline V CDR1 and CDR2: LGHDT, YNNKEL (reference sequence). The CDR3 totals 14 residues. CDR3 loop: CASSQEGSNQPQHF. CDR3 bases: TGTGCCAGCAGCCAAGAGGGAAGCAATCAGCCCCAGCATTTT.

The rearrangement joins TRBV19 to TRBJ2-6; D may be TRBD2 (6 bases). The CDR3 loop spans 17 amino acids. Germline-derived CDR1 and CDR2 are LNHDA and SQIVND (reference sequence). Between the trimmed V and J ends, which lost 1 base and 0 bases, there was a span of 10 bases. In DNA, the CDR3 is TGTGCCAGTAGTATAGGGGGAGGAGGCTCTGGGGCCAACGTCCTGACTTTC. Translating gives CASSIGGGGSGANVLTF.

Many counts were recorded for this clonotype. This chain links TRBV20-1 with TRBJ2-2; 8 bases match TRBD2. CDR1 DFQATT and CDR2 SNEGSKA come from the germline V gene (reference sequence). CDR3 length equals 15 residues. V trimming: 2 bases; J trimming: 5 bases; junction bases outside the gene matches: 7. The CDR3 sequence: CSARIRGGRTGELFF. The CDR3 region has the DNA TGCAGTGCTAGAATCCGGGGGGGGCGGACCGGGGAGCTGTTTTTT.

At least ten counts were recorded for this clonotype. The chain combines TRBV4-3 with TRBJ2-7; TRBD1 is a possible D gene (6 bases). V was shortened by 4 bases and J by 3 bases, with 16 bases between the two germline ends. This CDR3 has 15 residues. The germline V gene has CDR1 LGHNA and CDR2 YSLEER. The CDR3 DNA sequence: TGCGCCAGCAGCCTTGGACAGCCAGCCATCTACGAGCAGTACTTC. Protein product: CASSLGQPAIYEQYF.

The table lists this clonotype with many counts. The chain links TRBV12-3 or TRBV12-4 to TRBJ1-1; D is unclear. The CDR3 length is 11 residues. V lost 7 bases and J 5 bases, leaving 8 bases between the germline ends. Here the CDR3 DNA reads TGTGCCAGCAATCCGGGAACTGAAGCTTTCTTT. Translating gives CASNPGTEAFF.